This T cell receptor (beta chain) was obtained from a study of shared clonotypes between healthy human individuals (dated by TCRdb to 2018 to 2020). Describing the broader study: The cohort included three men and a couple of women between 18 and 49 years of age. To estimate repertoire size and how much clonotypes are shared between individuals, the study performed deep sequencing of blood TCR repertoires from 4 to 6 healthy adults. Per donor, three plates each were used for CD4 naive and CD4 memory, two for CD8 naive, and one for CD8 memory. Libraries were prepared and TCR repertoires were sequenced by different laboratories using diverse techniques, in order to increase sequencing depth and limit assay-specific biases. Leukapheresis yielded between about 0.9 and 9 billion PBMCs per donor. The study at large found these results: Pairwise subsampling indicated that sequencing depth was expected to affect the degree of clonotype sharing among donors. Naive subsets generally had larger estimated clonotype richness than memory subsets did. Approximately 5% of naive CD4, 3.5% of naive CD8, 2.3% of memory CD4, and approximately 0.4% of memory CD8 clonotypes were shared across several donors. Rarefaction of sorted-subset datasets indicated incomplete sequencing despite the large sequencing depth. Clonotypes shared by all four sorted-subset donors showed higher generation probabilities than non-shared clonotypes. The small number of donors limited the genetic and exposure-history diversity represented. Sampling was restricted to blood, and TCR repertoires in tissue are likely to differ from TCR repertoires in blood.

Trimming costs V 1 base and J 1 base, and their ends lie 16 bases apart. The CDR3 holds 17 amino acids from the cysteine to the phenylalanine. The DNA shown is the 51-base CDR3, in frame from base 1. As encoded in the germline V gene (reference sequence), CDR1 is LNHNV while CDR2 is YYDKDF. Using the deep immunoSEQ assay, multiplex PCR amplified TCR CDR3 regions from genomic DNA. Extracted genomic DNA from each cell subset was distributed evenly across all wells of several immunoSEQ 96-well plates, and each plate was treated as a replicate. For sorted subsets, approximately 0.2 ug of genomic DNA, equivalent to roughly 30,000 T cell genomes, went into each replicate PCR. The purified libraries were quantified using a Qubit 3.0 fluorometer, sized with a Bioanalyzer 2100, and then quantified again using the KAPA Library Quantification kit. Each immunoSEQ 96-well plate was sequenced on its own single-read 150-cycle Illumina NextSeq 550 flow cell. Regarding the original processing steps: Because the immunoSEQ output included only junctional sequences and no quality scores, the filtering could not be the same as the filtering used for full-length reads. To assign V/J genes and CDR3, sequences were annotated against IMGT germline references using PyIR, a Python wrapper for IgBLAST v1.9. Reads were removed for weak V/J assignments (E-value above 1e-6), missing CDR3, stop codons, out-of-frame junctions, or ambiguous translated residues. V3J clonotypes were defined as sequences sharing the same inferred V gene, J gene, and CDR3 amino acid sequence. To compute the percentage overlap between repertoires, the number of shared unique clonotypes was divided by the size of the smaller repertoire. RTK rarefaction, the Chao1 estimator, and Recon v2.1 estimates of unobserved clonotypes were used to assess repertoire richness. Generation probabilities were computed with OLGA for all TCRbeta clonotypes obtained by the gDNA method from a few donors. This immuneACCESS table, as held by TCRdb, lists in-frame sequences with V and J called but not all clones. Of the missing ones, under half trace to an unresolved V gene in checked studies; the others have no known cause. That table is the source of V, J and clone size, and D and trimming were worked out from the DNA. The sample includes approximately 1,500,000 clones, with 95% to 99% observed a single time. The ten largest clones represent around 0.47% of the sample.

Healthy HIV-negative adults with no recently reported acute infections or vaccinations were included as donors. All donors were Caucasian adults living in Nashville, Tennessee, USA. CD4+ T cells were enriched by magnetic negative selection; naive cells were then positively selected on CD45RA, and the negative fraction formed the memory subset. After blood collection by leukapheresis, PBMCs were isolated using Ficoll-Histopaque density gradient centrifugation and then cryopreserved in the vapor phase of liquid nitrogen. Analytical flow cytometry was used to check the purity and quantity of every magnetically sorted T cell population. Genomic DNA was isolated from every sorted fraction and measured by UV absorbance on a Nanodrop 2000c. Concerning this clone itself: This clone's antigen is unknown. There are no base qualities to consult, and no much larger clone falls within one base.

The origin of this receptor is a man aged 25 to 40 in good health. The chain is made from TRBV15 and TRBJ1-2, and perhaps TRBD1 as D gene, on 5 matching bases. The specimen sequenced was naive CD4+ T cells sorted from blood. What this sample's cell subset or site label stands for: CD45RA+ positively selected. This receptor carries the CDR3 CATSRGGGGPSNYGYTF. The bases read TGTGCCACCAGCAGAGGGGGCGGGGGTCCCAGTAACTATGGCTACACCTTC.